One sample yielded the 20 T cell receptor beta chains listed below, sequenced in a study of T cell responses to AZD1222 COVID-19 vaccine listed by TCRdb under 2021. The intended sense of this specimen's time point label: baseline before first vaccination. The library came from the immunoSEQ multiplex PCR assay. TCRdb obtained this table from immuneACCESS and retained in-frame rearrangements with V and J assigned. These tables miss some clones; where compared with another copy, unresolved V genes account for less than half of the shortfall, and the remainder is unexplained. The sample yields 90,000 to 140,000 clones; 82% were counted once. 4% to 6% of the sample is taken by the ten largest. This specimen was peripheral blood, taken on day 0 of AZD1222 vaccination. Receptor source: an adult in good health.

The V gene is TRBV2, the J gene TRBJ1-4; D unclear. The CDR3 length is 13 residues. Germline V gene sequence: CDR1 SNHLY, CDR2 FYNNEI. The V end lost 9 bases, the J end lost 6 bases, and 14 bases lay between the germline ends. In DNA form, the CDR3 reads TGTGCCAGTTCCCCACAGAGATATGAAAAACTGTTTTTT. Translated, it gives CASSPQRYEKLFF.

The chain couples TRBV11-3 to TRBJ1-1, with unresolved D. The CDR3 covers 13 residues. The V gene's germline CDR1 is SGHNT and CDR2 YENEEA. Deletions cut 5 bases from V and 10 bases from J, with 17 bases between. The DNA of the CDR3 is TGTGCCAGCAGCCCCTCAATGGCAGAACCAGCTTTCTTT. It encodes CASSPSMAEPAFF.

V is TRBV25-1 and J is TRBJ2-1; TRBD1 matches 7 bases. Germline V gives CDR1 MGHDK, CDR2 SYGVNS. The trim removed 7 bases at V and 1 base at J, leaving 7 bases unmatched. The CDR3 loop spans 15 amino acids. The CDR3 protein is CASTYRGLSYNEQFF. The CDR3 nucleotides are TGTGCCAGCACCTACAGGGGCCTTTCCTACAATGAGCAGTTCTTC.

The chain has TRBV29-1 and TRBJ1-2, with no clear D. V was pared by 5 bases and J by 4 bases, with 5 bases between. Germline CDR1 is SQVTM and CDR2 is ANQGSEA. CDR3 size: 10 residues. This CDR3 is CSVLSYGYTF. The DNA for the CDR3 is TGCAGCGTTTTGAGCTATGGCTACACCTTC.

The CDR3, as DNA: TGTGCCAGCAGCTTACATTTTTTAGGCAGTCTGGAGAATCAGCCCCAGCATTTT. Translating gives CASSLHFLGSLENQPQHF. V and J are TRBV7-8 and TRBJ1-5; D is ambiguous. Germline values: CDR1 SGHVS, CDR2 FQNEAQ. Trimming took off 2 bases at V and 4 bases at J, with 21 bases between the two ends. CDR3 length equals 18 residues. The whole variable domain, remainder taken from reference TRBV7-8 and TRBJ1-5, is GAGVSQSPRYKVAKRGQDVALRCDPISGHVSLFWYQQALGQGPEFLTYFQNEAQLDKSGLPSDRFFAERPEGSVSTLKIQRTQQEDSAVYLCASSLHFLGSLENQPQHFGDGTRLSIL.

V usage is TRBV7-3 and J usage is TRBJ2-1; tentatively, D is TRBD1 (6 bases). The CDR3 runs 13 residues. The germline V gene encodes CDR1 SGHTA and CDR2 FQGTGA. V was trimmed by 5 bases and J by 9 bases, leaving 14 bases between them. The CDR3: CASSPRWGLEQFF. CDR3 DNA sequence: TGTGCCAGCAGCCCTCGGTGGGGGCTTGAGCAGTTCTTC.

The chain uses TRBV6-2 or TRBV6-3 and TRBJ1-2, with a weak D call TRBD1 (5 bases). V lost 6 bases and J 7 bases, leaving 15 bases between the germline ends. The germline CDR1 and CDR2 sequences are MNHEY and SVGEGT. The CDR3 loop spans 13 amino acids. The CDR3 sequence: CASRYQGDSGYTF. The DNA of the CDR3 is TGTGCCAGCAGGTACCAAGGGGATTCTGGCTACACCTTC.

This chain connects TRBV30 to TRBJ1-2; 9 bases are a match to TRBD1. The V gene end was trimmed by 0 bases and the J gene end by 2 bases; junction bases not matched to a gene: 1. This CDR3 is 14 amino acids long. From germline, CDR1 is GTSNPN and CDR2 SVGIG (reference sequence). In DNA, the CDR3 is TGTGCCTGGAGTGTAGGACAGGGGAACTATGGCTACACCTTC. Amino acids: CAWSVGQGNYGYTF.

Written as DNA, the CDR3 is TGCACCAGCAGCCAAGTGGGCCGTTTTACCCCACAAATTTTCGCCCCGACTAACTATGGCTACACCTTC. As protein: CTSSQVGRFTPQIFAPTNYGYTF. The V and J genes are TRBV1 and TRBJ1-2; the table's TRBD1 call for D was not verified on the DNA. TRBV1 is flagged as a pseudogene. There are 23 residues in the CDR3.

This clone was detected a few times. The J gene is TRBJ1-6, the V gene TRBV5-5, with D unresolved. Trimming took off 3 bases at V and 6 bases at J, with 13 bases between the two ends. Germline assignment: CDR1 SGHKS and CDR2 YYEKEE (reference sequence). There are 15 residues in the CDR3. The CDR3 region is CASSSDPVGNSPLHF. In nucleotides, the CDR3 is TGTGCCAGCAGCTCTGACCCTGTTGGTAATTCACCCCTCCACTTT.

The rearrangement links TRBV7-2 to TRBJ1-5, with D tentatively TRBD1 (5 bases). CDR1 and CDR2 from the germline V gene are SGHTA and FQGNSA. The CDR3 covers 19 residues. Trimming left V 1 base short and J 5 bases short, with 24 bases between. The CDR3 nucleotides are TGTGCCAGCAGCTTAGAACGTCGGGCAGGGACCGCCGATTATCAGCCCCAGCATTTT. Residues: CASSLERRAGTADYQPQHF.

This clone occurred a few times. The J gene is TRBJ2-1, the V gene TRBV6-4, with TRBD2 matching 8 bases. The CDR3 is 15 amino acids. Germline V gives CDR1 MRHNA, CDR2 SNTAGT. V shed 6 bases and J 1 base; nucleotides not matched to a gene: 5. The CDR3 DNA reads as TGTGCCAGCAGCGGTAGCGGGGAGTCCTACAATGAGCAGTTCTTC. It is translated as CASSGSGESYNEQFF.

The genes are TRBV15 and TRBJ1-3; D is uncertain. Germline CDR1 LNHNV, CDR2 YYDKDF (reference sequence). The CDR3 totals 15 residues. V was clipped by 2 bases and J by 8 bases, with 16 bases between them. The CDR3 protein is CATSRNQGQADTIYF. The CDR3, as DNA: TGTGCCACCAGCAGAAATCAAGGGCAGGCGGACACCATATATTTT.

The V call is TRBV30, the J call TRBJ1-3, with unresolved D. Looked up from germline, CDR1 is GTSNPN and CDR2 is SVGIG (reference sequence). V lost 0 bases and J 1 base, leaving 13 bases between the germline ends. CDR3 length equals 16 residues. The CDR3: CAWSVWGSGSGNTIYF. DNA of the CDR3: TGTGCCTGGAGTGTGTGGGGTTCGGGATCTGGAAACACCATATATTTT.

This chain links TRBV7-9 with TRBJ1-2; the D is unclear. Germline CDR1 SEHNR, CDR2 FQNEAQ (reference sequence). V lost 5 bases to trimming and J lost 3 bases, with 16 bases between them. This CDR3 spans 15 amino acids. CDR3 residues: CASSLARGQDYGYTF. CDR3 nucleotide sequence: TGTGCCAGCAGCCTCGCCCGCGGGCAGGACTATGGCTACACCTTC.

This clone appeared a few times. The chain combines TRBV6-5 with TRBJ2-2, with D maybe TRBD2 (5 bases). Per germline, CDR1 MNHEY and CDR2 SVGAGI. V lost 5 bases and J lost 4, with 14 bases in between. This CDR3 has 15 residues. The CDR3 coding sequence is TGTGCCAGCAGTCCACAGCGCCGGGGCACCGGGGAGCTGTTTTTT. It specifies CASSPQRRGTGELFF.

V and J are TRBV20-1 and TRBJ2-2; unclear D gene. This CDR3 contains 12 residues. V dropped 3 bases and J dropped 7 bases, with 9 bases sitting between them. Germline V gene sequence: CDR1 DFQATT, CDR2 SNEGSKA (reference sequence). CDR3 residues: CSASGIIGELFF. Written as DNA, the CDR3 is TGCAGTGCTAGTGGGATCATCGGGGAGCTGTTTTTT.

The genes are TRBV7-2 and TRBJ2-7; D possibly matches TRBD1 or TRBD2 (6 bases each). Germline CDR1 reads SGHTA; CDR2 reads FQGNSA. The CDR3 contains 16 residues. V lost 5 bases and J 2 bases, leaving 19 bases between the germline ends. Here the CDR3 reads CASSHAGGRRPYEQYF. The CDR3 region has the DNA TGTGCCAGCAGCCACGCTGGGGGGCGGAGACCCTACGAGCAGTACTTC.

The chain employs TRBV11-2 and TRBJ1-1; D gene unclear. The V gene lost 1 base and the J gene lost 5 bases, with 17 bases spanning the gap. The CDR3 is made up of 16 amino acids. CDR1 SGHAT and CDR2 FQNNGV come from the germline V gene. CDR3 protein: CASSLVVVPHVTEAFF. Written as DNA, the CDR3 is TGTGCCAGCAGCTTAGTGGTGGTCCCACACGTTACTGAAGCTTTCTTT.

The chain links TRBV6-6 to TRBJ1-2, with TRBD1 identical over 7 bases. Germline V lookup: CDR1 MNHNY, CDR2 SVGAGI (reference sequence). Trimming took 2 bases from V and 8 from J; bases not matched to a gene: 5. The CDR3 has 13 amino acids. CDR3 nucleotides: TGTGCCAGCAGTTACGGAGCAGGGGGAGGCTACACCTTC. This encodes CASSYGAGGGYTF.